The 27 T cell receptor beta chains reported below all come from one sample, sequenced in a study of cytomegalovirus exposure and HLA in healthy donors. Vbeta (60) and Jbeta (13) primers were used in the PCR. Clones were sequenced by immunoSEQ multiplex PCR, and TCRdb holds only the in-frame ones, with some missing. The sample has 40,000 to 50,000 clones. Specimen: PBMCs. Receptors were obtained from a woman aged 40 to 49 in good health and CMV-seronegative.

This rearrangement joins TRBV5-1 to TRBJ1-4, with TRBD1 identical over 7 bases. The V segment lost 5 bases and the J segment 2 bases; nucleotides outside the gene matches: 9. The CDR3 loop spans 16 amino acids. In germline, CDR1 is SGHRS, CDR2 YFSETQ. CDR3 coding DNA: TGCGCCAGCAGTCTTACTTTACAGGGGACTAATGAAAAACTGTTTTTT. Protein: CASSLTLQGTNEKLFF.

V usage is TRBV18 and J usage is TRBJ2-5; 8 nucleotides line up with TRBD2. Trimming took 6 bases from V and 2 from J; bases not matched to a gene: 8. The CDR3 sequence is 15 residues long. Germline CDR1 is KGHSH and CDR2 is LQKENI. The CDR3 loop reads CASSPSGRVQETQYF. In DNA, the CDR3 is TGTGCCAGCTCCCCCAGCGGGAGAGTACAAGAGACCCAGTACTTC.

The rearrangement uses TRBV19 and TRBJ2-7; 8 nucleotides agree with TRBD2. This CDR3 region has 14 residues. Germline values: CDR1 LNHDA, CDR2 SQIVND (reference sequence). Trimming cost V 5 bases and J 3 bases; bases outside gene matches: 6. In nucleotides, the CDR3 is TGTGCCAGTAGTCTTGTAGCGGGGTTCTACGAGCAGTACTTC. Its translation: CASSLVAGFYEQYF.

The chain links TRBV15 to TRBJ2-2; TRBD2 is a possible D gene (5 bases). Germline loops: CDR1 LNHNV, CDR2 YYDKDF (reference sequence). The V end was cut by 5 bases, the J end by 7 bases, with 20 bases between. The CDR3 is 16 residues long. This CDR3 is CATSAPPTTSNGELFF. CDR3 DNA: TGTGCCACCAGCGCCCCCCCGACTACCTCTAACGGGGAGCTGTTTTTT.

CDR3 residues: CAISDLQGRTGELFF. The CDR3 DNA is TGTGCCATCAGTGACTTACAGGGGCGCACCGGGGAGCTGTTTTTT. J is TRBJ2-2 and V is TRBV10-3; TRBD1 matches 7 bases. The CDR3 loop spans 15 amino acids. Germline V gives CDR1 ENHRY, CDR2 SYGVKD. The V segment lost 3 bases and the J segment 4 bases; nucleotides outside the gene matches: 5.

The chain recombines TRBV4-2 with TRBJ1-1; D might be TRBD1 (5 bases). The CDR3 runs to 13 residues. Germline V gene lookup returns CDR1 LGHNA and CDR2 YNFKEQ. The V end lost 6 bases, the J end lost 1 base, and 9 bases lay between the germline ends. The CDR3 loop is CASRGQQNTEAFF. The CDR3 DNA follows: TGTGCCAGCAGGGGGCAGCAGAACACTGAAGCTTTCTTT.

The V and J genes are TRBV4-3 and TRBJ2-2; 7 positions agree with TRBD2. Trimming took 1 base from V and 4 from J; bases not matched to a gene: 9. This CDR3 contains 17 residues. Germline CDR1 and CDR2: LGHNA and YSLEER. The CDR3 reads CASSQAVASGLTGELFF. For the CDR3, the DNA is TGCGCCAGCAGCCAAGCGGTCGCTAGCGGCCTCACCGGGGAGCTGTTTTTT.

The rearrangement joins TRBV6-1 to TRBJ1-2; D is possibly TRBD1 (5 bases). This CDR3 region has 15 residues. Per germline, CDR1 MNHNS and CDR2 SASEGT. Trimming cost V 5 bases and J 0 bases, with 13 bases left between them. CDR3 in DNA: TGTGCCAGCAGTCTGACAGTGGTTGCTAACTATGGCTACACCTTC. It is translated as CASSLTVVANYGYTF.

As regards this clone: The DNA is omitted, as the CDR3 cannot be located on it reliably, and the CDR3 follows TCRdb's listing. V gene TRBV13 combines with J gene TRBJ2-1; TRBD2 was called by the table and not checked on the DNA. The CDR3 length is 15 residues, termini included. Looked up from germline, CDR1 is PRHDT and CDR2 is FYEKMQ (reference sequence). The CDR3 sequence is CASSFWERDSGEQFF.

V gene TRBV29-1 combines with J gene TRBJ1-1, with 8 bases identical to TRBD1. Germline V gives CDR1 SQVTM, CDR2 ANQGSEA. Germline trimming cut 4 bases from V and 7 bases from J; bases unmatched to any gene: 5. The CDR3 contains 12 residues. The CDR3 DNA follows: TGCAGCGTTGTCTCAGGGGGCGATGAAGCTTTCTTT. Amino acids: CSVVSGGDEAFF.

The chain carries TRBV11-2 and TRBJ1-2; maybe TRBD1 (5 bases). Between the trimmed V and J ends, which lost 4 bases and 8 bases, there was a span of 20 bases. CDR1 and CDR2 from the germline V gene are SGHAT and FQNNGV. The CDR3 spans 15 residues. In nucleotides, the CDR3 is TGTGCCAGCAGCTCGCCTTCCGAAGGGGTACGAGGCTACACCTTC. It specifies CASSSPSEGVRGYTF.

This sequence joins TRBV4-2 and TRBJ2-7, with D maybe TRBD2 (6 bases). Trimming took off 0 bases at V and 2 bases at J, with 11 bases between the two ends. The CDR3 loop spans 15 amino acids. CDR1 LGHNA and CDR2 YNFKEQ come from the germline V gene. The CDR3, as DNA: TGTGCCAGCAGCCAAGAGCGGGACCTCGCCTACGAGCAGTACTTC. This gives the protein CASSQERDLAYEQYF.

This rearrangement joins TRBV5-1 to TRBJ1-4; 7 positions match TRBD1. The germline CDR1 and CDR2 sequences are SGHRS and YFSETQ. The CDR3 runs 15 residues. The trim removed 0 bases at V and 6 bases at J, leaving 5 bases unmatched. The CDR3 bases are TGCGCCAGCAGCTTGGCGACAGGGAATTATGAAAAACTGTTTTTT. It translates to CASSLATGNYEKLFF.

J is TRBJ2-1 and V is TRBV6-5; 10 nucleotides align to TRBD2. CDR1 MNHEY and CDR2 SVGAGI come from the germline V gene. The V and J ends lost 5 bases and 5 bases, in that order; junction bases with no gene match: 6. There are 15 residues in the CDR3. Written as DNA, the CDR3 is TGTGCCAGCAGTCTGACTAGCGGGCTTGACAATGAGCAGTTCTTC. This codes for CASSLTSGLDNEQFF.

CDR3 in amino acids: CATSRDLPDRGKQPQHF. The CDR3 DNA is TGTGCCACCAGCAGAGATCTTCCCGACAGGGGGAAGCAGCCCCAGCATTTT. The V gene is TRBV15, the J gene TRBJ1-5, with 9 bases that match TRBD1. V was clipped by 0 bases and J by 7 bases; unmatched bases: 10. From germline, CDR1 is LNHNV and CDR2 YYDKDF (reference sequence). The CDR3 has 17 residues.

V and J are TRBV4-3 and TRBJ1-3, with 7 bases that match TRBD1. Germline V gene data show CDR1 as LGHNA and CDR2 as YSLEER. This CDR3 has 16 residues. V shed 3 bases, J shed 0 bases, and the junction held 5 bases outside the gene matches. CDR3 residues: CASSHTGTASGNTIYF. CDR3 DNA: TGCGCCAGCAGCCACACCGGGACAGCCTCTGGAAACACCATATATTTT.

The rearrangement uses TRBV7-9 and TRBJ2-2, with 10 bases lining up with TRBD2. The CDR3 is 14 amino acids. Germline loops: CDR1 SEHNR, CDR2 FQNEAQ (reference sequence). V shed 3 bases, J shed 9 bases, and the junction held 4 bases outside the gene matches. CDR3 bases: TGTGCCAGCAGCTTTCTAGCGGGAGTAAGGGAGCTGTTTTTT. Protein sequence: CASSFLAGVRELFF.

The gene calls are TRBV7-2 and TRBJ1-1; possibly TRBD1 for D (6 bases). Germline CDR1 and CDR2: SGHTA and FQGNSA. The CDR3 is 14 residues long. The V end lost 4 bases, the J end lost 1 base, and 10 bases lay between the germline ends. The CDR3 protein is CASSSDRQNTEAFF. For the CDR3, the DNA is TGTGCCAGCAGCTCGGACAGACAGAACACTGAAGCTTTCTTT.

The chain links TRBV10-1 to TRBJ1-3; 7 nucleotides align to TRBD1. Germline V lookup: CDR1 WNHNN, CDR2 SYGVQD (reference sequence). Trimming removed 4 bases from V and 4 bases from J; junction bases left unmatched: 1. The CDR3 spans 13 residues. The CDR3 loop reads CASSVRGGNTIYF. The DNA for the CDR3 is TGCGCCAGCAGTGTCAGGGGGGGAAACACCATATATTTT.

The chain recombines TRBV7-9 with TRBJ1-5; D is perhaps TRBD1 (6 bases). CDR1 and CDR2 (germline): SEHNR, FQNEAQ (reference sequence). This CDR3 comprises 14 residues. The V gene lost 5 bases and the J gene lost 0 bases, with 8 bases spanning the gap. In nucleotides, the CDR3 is TGTGCCAGCAGCACAGGGTTTAGCAATCAGCCCCAGCATTTT. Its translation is CASSTGFSNQPQHF.

The CDR3 DNA is TGTGCCAGCAGTGCTACTAGCCTAGGCTCCTACGAGCAGTACTTC. Residues: CASSATSLGSYEQYF. This chain connects TRBV25-1 to TRBJ2-7, with D tentatively TRBD2 (6 bases). This CDR3 is built from 15 residues. CDR1 is MGHDK, CDR2 SYGVNS, per germline. The V end was cut by 4 bases, the J end by 0 bases, with 13 bases between.

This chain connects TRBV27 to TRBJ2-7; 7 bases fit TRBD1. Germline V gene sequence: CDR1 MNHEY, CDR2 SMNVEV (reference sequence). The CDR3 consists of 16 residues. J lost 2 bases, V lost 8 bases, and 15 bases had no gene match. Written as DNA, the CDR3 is TGTGCCAGCCTAAGGGGGCTACCTAGCTACGCCTACGAGCAGTACTTC. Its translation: CASLRGLPSYAYEQYF.

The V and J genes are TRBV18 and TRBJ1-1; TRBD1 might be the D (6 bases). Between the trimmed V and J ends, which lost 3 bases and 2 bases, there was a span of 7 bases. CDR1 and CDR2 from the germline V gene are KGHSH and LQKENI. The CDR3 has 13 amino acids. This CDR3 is CASSPDSNTEAFF. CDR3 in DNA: TGTGCCAGCTCACCGGACAGCAACACTGAAGCTTTCTTT.

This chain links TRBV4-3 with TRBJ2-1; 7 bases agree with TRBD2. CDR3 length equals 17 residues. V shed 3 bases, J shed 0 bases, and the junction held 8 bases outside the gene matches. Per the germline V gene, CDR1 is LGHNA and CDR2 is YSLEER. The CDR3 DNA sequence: TGCGCCAGCAGCCAGGGCCAAGCGGGAATCTCCTACAATGAGCAGTTCTTC. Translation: CASSQGQAGISYNEQFF.

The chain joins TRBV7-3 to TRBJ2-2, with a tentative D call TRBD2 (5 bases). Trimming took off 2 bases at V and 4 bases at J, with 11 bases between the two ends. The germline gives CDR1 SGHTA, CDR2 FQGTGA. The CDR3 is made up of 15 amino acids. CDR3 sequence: CASSLLSGSTGELFF. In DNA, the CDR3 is TGTGCCAGCAGCTTATTATCGGGGTCCACCGGGGAGCTGTTTTTT.

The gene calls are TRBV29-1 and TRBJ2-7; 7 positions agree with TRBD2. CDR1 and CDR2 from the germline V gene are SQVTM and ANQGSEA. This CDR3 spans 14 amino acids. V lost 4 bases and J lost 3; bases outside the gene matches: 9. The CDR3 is CSVGGSGLYYEQYF. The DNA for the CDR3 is TGCAGCGTTGGGGGTAGCGGGCTCTACTACGAGCAGTACTTC.

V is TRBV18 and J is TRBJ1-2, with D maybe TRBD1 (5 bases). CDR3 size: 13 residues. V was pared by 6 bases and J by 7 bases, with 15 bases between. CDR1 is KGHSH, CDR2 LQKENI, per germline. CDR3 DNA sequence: TGTGCCAGCTCCCCTGACAGCCTCTTTGGCTACACCTTC. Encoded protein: CASSPDSLFGYTF.